This TCR beta chain was identified in a study of T cell responses to AZD1222 COVID-19 vaccine. Study-wide background: Pooling of second doses given at about 4 or about 12 weeks was done. General observations from the study: Regions left unmutated in variants are reportedly the target of nearly half of spike-specific TCRs. Spike regions recognized by vaccine-associated CD4 TCRs spanned the protein, led by 160-218 and 743-854. Most donors were white British and more were female, and clonal diversity was possibly underestimated.

TCRdb's table, derived via immunoSEQ multiplex PCR, lists solely in-frame clones and lacks some. The sample consists of about 130,000 clones, roughly 92% of them appearing once. The CDR3 has 8 residues. This clone was observed a handful of times. Its target is unknown. Source: peripheral blood, taken on day 0 of AZD1222 vaccination. The rearrangement joins TRBV21-1 to TRBJ2-7. TRBV21-1 corresponds to a pseudogene. The clonotype originates from an adult in good health. CDR3 sequence: CARCEQYF. DNA of the CDR3: TGTGCCAGATGCGAGCAGTACTTC.